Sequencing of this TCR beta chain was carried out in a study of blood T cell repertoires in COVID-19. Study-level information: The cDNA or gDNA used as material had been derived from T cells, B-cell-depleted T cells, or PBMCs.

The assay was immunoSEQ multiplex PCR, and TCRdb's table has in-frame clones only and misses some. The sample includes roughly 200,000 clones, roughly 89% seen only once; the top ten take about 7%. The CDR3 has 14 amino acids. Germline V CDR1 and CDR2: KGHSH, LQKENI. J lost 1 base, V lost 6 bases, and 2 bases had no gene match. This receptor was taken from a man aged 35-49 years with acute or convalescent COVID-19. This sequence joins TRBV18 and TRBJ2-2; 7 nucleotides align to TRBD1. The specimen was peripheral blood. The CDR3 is CASSRDRNTGELFF. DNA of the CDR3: TGTGCCAGCTCTCGGGACAGGAACACCGGGGAGCTGTTTTTT. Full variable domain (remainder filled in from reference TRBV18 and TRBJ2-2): NAGVMQNPRHLVRRRGQEARLRCSPMKGHSHVYWYRQLPEEGLKFMVYLQKENIIDESGMPKERFSAEFPKEGPSILRIQQVVRGDSAAYFCASSRDRNTGELFFGEGSRLTVL.